The clone carrying this T cell receptor beta chain has ten or more counts. Antigen: not known. The data were obtained in a study of CD8 T cells in ankylosing spondylitis. Study conclusions and caveats: Ankylosing spondylitis blood appeared to carry a characteristic TCR beta motif of several highly homologous variants.

TCRdb independently ran MiXCR on the 5' RACE reads; one entry per CDR3 protein. The table has hundreds of thousands of distinct CDR3 sequences, 12% seen once; the top ten hold 0.51%. Material: blood, either unsorted or a sorted T cell fraction (not recorded which). This sequence originates from a male donor with ankylosing spondylitis.

In DNA, the CDR3 is TGTGCCAGCAGCCAGGGGGGACTTCCTACCTACGAGCAGTACTTC. The encoded protein is CASSQGGLPTYEQYF. The chain employs TRBV12-3 or TRBV12-4 and TRBJ2-7, with D perhaps matching TRBD1 (7 bases). V lost 6 bases, J lost 2 bases, and 17 bases lay in between. CDR3 length: 15 amino acids.